This T cell receptor (beta chain) was sequenced in a study of radiotherapy plus CTLA-4 blockade in lung cancer. This CDR3 contains 15 residues. The germline CDR1 and CDR2 sequences are SGHNT and YYREEE (reference sequence). V gave up 4 bases and J gave up 7 bases; unmatched junction bases: 8. Sequencing used immunoSEQ multiplex PCR; TCRdb keeps in-frame clones, though not all of them. The sample shows just over 60,000 clones, approximately 80% of them seen only once. The TCR originated in a human donor with non-small cell lung cancer who had a complete response to radiotherapy plus ipilimumab. The gene calls are TRBV5-4 and TRBJ2-1, with 10 bases aligning to TRBD1. Specimen: peripheral blood, collected from a patient treated with radiotherapy plus ipilimumab. CDR3 protein: CASSVPGQGLNEQFF. As DNA, the CDR3 is TGTGCCAGCAGCGTTCCGGGACAGGGGCTAAATGAGCAGTTCTTC.